This T cell receptor (beta chain) is from a study of blood T cell repertoires in COVID-19. Study in general: T cells, B-cell-depleted T cells, or PBMCs provided the cDNA or gDNA that served as material.

A single count supports this clone. With 3 bases removed from V and 2 bases from J, the gap between germline ends came to 13 bases. Germline V gene data show CDR1 as KGHSH and CDR2 as LQKENI. CDR3 length: 16 residues. The participants were between about 18 and 90 years old and came from under 25 US areas. Participants reported their clinical history, and cohort assignment relied on those reports. How the authors handled the data: How many nucleated cells were present was estimated from reference gene primer amplification. Profiled with immunoSEQ multiplex PCR; TCRdb holds only in-frame clones, not every one. The V and J calls and clone size were taken over from that table, and D and trimming were inferred from the DNA. The sample lists under 250,000 clones, 85% occurring once.

The sequenced material came from PBMCs or T cells enriched from blood (not recorded which). The chain uses TRBV18 and TRBJ2-2; D might be TRBD1 (5 bases). The TCR was taken from a woman aged 50 to 60 with acute COVID-19. CDR3 bases: TGTGCCAGCTCACCTAACAGACAGCGTAACACCGGGGAGCTGTTTTTT. Protein sequence: CASSPNRQRNTGELFF.